This passage covers 20 T cell receptor beta chains from one sample sequenced in a study of T cells in Graves' hyperthyroidism and ophthalmopathy. TCR beta CDR3 region amplification was performed from RNA transcripts. RT-PCR in the first round (using the HTBI primer set) targeted the TCR CDR3. A single record per CDR3 protein comes from TCRdb applying MiXCR to the multiplex PCR reads. The sample shows roughly 380,000 distinct CDR3 sequences, around an eighth of them seen only once. Sequencing was performed on blood. The origin of the receptors is a man aged 25 to 40 with Graves' hyperthyroidism that later progressed to Graves' ophthalmopathy.

This clonotype was seen a few times. The chain is built from TRBV7-3 and TRBJ1-1; D unresolved. Germline loops: CDR1 SGHTA, CDR2 FQGTGA. V was cut by 5 bases and J by 1 base, with 8 bases left in between. The CDR3 covers 13 residues. Here the CDR3 reads CASSIGPNTEAFF. CDR3 nucleotide sequence: TGTGCCAGCAGCATCGGGCCGAACACTGAAGCTTTCTTT. The whole variable domain, filled in from reference TRBV7-3 and TRBJ1-1, reads GAGVSQTPSNKVTEKGKYVELRCDPISGHTALYWYRQSLGQGPEFLIYFQGTGAADDSGLPNDRFFAVRPEGSVSTLKIQRTERGDSAVYLCASSIGPNTEAFFGQGTRLTVV.

This clonotype has at least ten counts. The J gene is TRBJ1-4, the V gene TRBV18; D call uncertain. V lost 3 bases, J lost 7 bases, and 15 bases lay in between. There are 15 residues in the CDR3. Germline V gene sequence: CDR1 KGHSH, CDR2 LQKENI. CDR3 DNA sequence: TGTGCCAGCTCACCGCGCTCCGAGACCGGTGAAAAACTGTTTTTT. This translates into CASSPRSETGEKLFF. The full variable domain, in which reference TRBV18 and TRBJ1-4 provide the parts outside the CDR3, is NAGVMQNPRHLVRRRGQEARLRCSPMKGHSHVYWYRQLPEEGLKFMVYLQKENIIDESGMPKERFSAEFPKEGPSILRIQQVVRGDSAAYFCASSPRSETGEKLFFGSGTQLSVL.

This rearrangement joins TRBV6-4 to TRBJ2-1; D may be TRBD2 (5 bases). There are 12 residues in the CDR3. Per the germline V gene, CDR1 is MRHNA and CDR2 is SNTAGT. V shed 2 bases and J shed 10 bases, with 9 bases lying between them. The DNA for the CDR3 is TGTGCCAGCAGTGACGCGGGTGGGGAGCAGTTCTTC. Translation gives CASSDAGGEQFF.

This clonotype was detected a few times. The V gene is TRBV29-1, the J gene TRBJ1-2, with D possibly matching TRBD1 (5 bases). This CDR3 has 12 residues. Deletions cut 7 bases from V and 6 bases from J, with 15 bases between. Germline CDR1 is SQVTM and CDR2 is ANQGSEA. CDR3: CSETAGLDGYTF. CDR3 nucleotides: TGCAGCGAAACAGCAGGGTTGGATGGCTACACCTTC.

This clonotype has more than one count but fewer than ten. V usage is TRBV20-1 and J usage is TRBJ2-2; 9 positions agree with TRBD2. Trimming at V came to 3 bases and at J to 6 bases, leaving 17 bases not matched to a gene. The CDR3 has 18 amino acids. Germline V gives CDR1 DFQATT, CDR2 SNEGSKA (reference sequence). The CDR3 DNA reads TGCAGTGCTAGCCCCAAACTGAGGCGGGGGGGCATCGCCGGGGAGCTGTTTTTT. Translation: CSASPKLRRGGIAGELFF.

The table lists this clonotype with many counts. This chain links TRBV19 with TRBJ1-1; D remains unclear. The V gene lost 4 bases and the J gene lost 6 bases, with 12 bases spanning the gap. Germline V gene lookup returns CDR1 LNHDA and CDR2 SQIVND (reference sequence). This CDR3 region has 13 residues. CDR3 sequence reads: CASSNIGGAEAFF. CDR3 in DNA: TGTGCCAGTAGTAATATCGGTGGGGCTGAAGCTTTCTTT.

The chain joins TRBV7-6 to TRBJ1-5; TRBD1 is a possible D gene (5 bases). Germline V gene sequence: CDR1 SGHVS, CDR2 FNYEAQ. This CDR3 contains 15 residues. The V and J ends lost 5 bases and 6 bases respectively, with 17 bases between them. The CDR3 spells CASSPGGGMGQPQHF. The DNA of the CDR3 is TGTGCCAGCAGCCCAGGCGGGGGAATGGGTCAGCCCCAGCATTTT.

This clonotype was seen a handful of times. A much larger clone is a single base away; this may be a read error. The chain is built from TRBV5-1 and TRBJ2-7; perhaps D is TRBD1 or TRBD2 (5 bases each). CDR3 length: 13 residues. Germline V CDR1 and CDR2: SGHRS, YFSETQ. With 4 bases removed from V and 4 bases from J, the gap between germline ends came to 12 bases. CDR3 region: CASSGGIGYEQYF. CDR3 DNA: TGCGCCAGCAGCGGGGGTATTGGGTACGAGCAGTACTTC.

The chain employs TRBV20-1 and TRBJ2-3; 12 positions match TRBD2. Germline-derived CDR1 and CDR2 are DFQATT and SNEGSKA (reference sequence). The CDR3 sequence is 16 residues long. V gave up 2 bases and J gave up 1 base; unmatched junction bases: 4. The CDR3 reads CSARSRTSGGTDTQYF. Here the CDR3 DNA reads TGCAGTGCTAGATCCAGGACTAGCGGGGGCACAGATACGCAGTATTTT.

This clonotype was recorded many times. The V gene is TRBV3-1, the J gene TRBJ1-3; D is ambiguous. This CDR3 comprises 12 residues. Germline CDR1 reads LGHDT; CDR2 reads YNNKEL (reference sequence). The V end lost 5 bases, the J end lost 7 bases, and 9 bases lay between the germline ends. The CDR3 loop is CASSSADNTIYF. CDR3 DNA sequence: TGTGCCAGCAGCTCTGCCGATAACACCATATATTTT.

This clonotype was picked up a small number of times. V is TRBV5-1 and J is TRBJ2-5, with D unresolved. The CDR3 runs 14 residues. Germline V CDR1 and CDR2: SGHRS, YFSETQ. V lost 0 bases to trimming and J lost 2 bases, with 8 bases between them. DNA of the CDR3: TGCGCCAGCAGCTTGGGACGTTTGCAAGAGACCCAGTACTTC. Residues: CASSLGRLQETQYF.

This clonotype came up many times. This rearrangement joins TRBV2 to TRBJ1-1, with 8 nucleotides matching TRBD1. J gave up 2 bases and V 3 bases, and 2 bases lay outside the gene matches. CDR1 and CDR2 from the germline V gene are SNHLY and FYNNEI. The CDR3 is made up of 14 amino acids. The CDR3 sequence: CASSDRGRNTEAFF. In DNA, the CDR3 is TGTGCCAGCAGTGACAGGGGGCGCAACACTGAAGCTTTCTTT.

The J gene is TRBJ1-1, the V gene TRBV5-1, with TRBD1 as a possible D gene (6 bases). Germline V gene lookup returns CDR1 SGHRS and CDR2 YFSETQ. Trimming took 5 bases from V and 6 from J, leaving 20 bases between them. The CDR3 length is 15 residues. CDR3 residues: CASSKFRGSDSEAFF. The CDR3 nucleotides read TGCGCCAGCAGTAAGTTTAGGGGGAGTGACTCTGAAGCTTTCTTT.

This clonotype has a handful of counts. This rearrangement joins TRBV2 to TRBJ1-6, with D tentatively TRBD1 (6 bases). V lost 5 bases and J lost 7, with 12 bases in between. Germline V lookup: CDR1 SNHLY, CDR2 FYNNEI. The CDR3 is made up of 14 amino acids. This chain's CDR3 is CASSPGGWNSPLHF. CDR3 nucleotides: TGTGCCAGCAGTCCTGGGGGCTGGAATTCACCCCTCCACTTT.

This clonotype was seen only a few times. The chain carries TRBV5-1 and TRBJ2-6; the D is unclear. This CDR3 has 19 residues. Germline values: CDR1 SGHRS, CDR2 YFSETQ. V was cut by 1 base and J by 5 bases, with 22 bases left in between. CDR3 DNA: TGCGCCAGCAGCTTGAGACCACCAAGCTATAATAGTCGGGCCAACGTCCTGACTTTC. It yields the protein CASSLRPPSYNSRANVLTF.

In this sample, this clonotype turned up a few times. The rearrangement uses TRBV29-1 and TRBJ2-3; 11 nucleotides align to TRBD2. Unmatched junction bases numbered 2, after V lost 2 bases and J lost 1 base. CDR1 is SQVTM, CDR2 ANQGSEA, per germline. The CDR3 totals 15 residues. Here the CDR3 DNA reads TGCAGCGTTGAATTAGCGGGGGGGCGCACAGATACGCAGTATTTT. Translated, it gives CSVELAGGRTDTQYF.

This clonotype was counted ten times or more. The V and J genes are TRBV7-9 and TRBJ2-5, with 11 bases aligning to TRBD2. V lost 5 bases to trimming and J lost 3 bases; unmatched junction nucleotides: 8. The CDR3 has 16 residues. Germline assignment: CDR1 SEHNR and CDR2 FQNEAQ (reference sequence). The CDR3 is CASSTTGTSGKETQYF. CDR3 nucleotides: TGTGCCAGCAGCACAACTGGGACTAGCGGTAAAGAGACCCAGTACTTC.

The CDR3 loop reads CASRAGRMFSYNEQFF. The DNA for the CDR3 is TGTGCCAGCAGAGCCGGACGGATGTTTTCCTACAATGAGCAGTTCTTC. The chain employs TRBV7-9 and TRBJ2-1; the D is unclear. The V gene lost 6 bases and the J gene lost 1 base, with 16 bases spanning the gap. Germline-derived CDR1 and CDR2 are SEHNR and FQNEAQ (reference sequence). There are 16 residues in the CDR3.

About this clonotype itself: A junction end diverges from the germline sequence, so it may reflect a read error. The chain is built from TRBV12-3 or TRBV12-4 and TRBJ2-7; the match to TRBD2 covers 7 bases. This CDR3 region has 15 residues. The CDR3, as DNA: TGTGCCAGCAGATTAGGTGGACTAGAGGCCTACGAGCAGTACTTC. As protein: CASRLGGLEAYEQYF.

This clonotype showed up many times. The chain joins TRBV12-3 or TRBV12-4 to TRBJ2-5, with no clear D. V was trimmed by 10 bases and J by 1 base, leaving 10 bases between them. The CDR3 covers 12 residues. As DNA, the CDR3 is TGTGCCACCTCGAAGGCCCAAGAGACCCAGTACTTC. Its protein product is CATSKAQETQYF.